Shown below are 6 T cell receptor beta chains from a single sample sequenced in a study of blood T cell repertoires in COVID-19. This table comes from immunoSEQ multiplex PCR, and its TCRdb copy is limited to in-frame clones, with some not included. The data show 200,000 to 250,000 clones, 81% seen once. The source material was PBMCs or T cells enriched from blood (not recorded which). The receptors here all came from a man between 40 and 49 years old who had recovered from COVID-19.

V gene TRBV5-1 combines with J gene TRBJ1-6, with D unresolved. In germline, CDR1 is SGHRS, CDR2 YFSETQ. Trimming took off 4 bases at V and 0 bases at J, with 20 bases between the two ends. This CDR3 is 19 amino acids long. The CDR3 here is CASSPMEGVGSSYNSPLHF. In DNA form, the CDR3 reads TGCGCCAGCAGCCCGATGGAGGGCGTAGGAAGCTCCTATAATTCACCCCTCCACTTT.

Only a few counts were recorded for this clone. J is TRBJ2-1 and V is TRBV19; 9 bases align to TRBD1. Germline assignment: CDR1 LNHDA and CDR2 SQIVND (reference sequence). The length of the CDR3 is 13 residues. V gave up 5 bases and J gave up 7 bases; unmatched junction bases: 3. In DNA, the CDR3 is TGTGCCAGTAGTCCAGGACAGGGGAATGAGCAGTTCTTC. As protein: CASSPGQGNEQFF.

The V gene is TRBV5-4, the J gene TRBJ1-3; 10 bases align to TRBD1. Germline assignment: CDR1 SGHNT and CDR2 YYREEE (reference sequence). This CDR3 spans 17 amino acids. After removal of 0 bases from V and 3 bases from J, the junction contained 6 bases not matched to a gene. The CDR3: CASSLAGQGWDGNTIYF. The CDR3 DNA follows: TGTGCCAGCAGCTTGGCGGGACAGGGGTGGGATGGAAACACCATATATTTT.

CDR3 bases: TGTGCCAGCAGTTACGCGGCCGGCGCCTACGAGCAGTACTTC. This codes for CASSYAAGAYEQYF. V gene TRBV6-2 or TRBV6-3 combines with J gene TRBJ2-7; no reliable D call. Germline V gene data show CDR1 as MNHEY and CDR2 as SVGEGT. V lost 2 bases and J 2 bases, leaving 10 bases between the germline ends. The CDR3 length is 14 residues.

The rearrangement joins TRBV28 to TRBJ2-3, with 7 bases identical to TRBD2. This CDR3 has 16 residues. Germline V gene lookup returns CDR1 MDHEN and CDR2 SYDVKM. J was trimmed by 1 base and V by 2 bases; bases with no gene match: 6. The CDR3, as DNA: TGTGCCAGCAGTTTAGGTGCAGGGAGGGGCACAGATACGCAGTATTTT. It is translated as CASSLGAGRGTDTQYF.

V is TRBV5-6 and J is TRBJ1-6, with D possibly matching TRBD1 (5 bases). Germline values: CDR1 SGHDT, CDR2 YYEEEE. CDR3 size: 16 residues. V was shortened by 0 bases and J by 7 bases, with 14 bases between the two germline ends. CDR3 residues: CASSLEGPLWNSPLHF. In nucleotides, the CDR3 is TGTGCCAGCAGCTTGGAGGGGCCCCTTTGGAATTCACCCCTCCACTTT.